A single sample gave rise to the 13 T cell receptor beta chains below, sequenced in a study of cytomegalovirus exposure and HLA in healthy donors. In the PCR, 60 Vbeta and 13 Jbeta primers were used. Method: immunoSEQ multiplex PCR; TCRdb's copy keeps in-frame clones and lacks some. The table lists more than 55,000 clones, about 83% of them singletons. The sample comprised PBMCs. All receptors derive from a man younger than 45 in good health and CMV-seronegative.

This chain's CDR3 is CASQVTMKGTQYF. CDR3 nucleotide sequence: TGCGCCAGCCAGGTGACAATGAAAGGGACCCAGTACTTC. V is TRBV5-1 and J is TRBJ2-5; no clear D. Germline assignment: CDR1 SGHRS and CDR2 YFSETQ. The CDR3 is made up of 13 amino acids. Trimming pared 7 bases from V and 7 bases from J, leaving 17 bases between.

This clone appeared many times. V and J are TRBV4-3 and TRBJ2-5; 7 nucleotides line up with TRBD2. This CDR3 comprises 14 residues. V trimming: 3 bases; J trimming: 4 bases; junction bases outside the gene matches: 5. Germline-derived CDR1 and CDR2 are LGHNA and YSLEER. This CDR3 reads CASSHLTGGETQYF. The DNA of the CDR3 is TGCGCCAGCAGCCACCTAACGGGGGGAGAGACCCAGTACTTC.

The CDR3 sequence is CASSGVGGAGNGNTIYF. In DNA, the CDR3 is TGTGCCAGCAGTGGTGTAGGAGGGGCTGGTAACGGAAACACCATATATTTT. This chain uses TRBV2 with TRBJ1-3; TRBD1 might be the D (5 bases). The CDR3 is made up of 17 amino acids. Germline loops: CDR1 SNHLY, CDR2 FYNNEI. Deletions cut 4 bases from V and 4 bases from J, with 20 bases between.

This clone has a single count. The chain couples TRBV12-5 to TRBJ1-2; D is undetermined. CDR3 length equals 14 residues. The germline gives CDR1 LGHNT, CDR2 FRNRAP. The germline V and J ends were trimmed by 1 base and 2 bases, with 8 bases remaining between them. The CDR3 DNA sequence: TGTGCTAGTGGTTTGGGTTTAGAGAACTATGGCTACACCTTC. Translation gives CASGLGLENYGYTF. The whole variable domain, filled in from reference TRBV12-5 and TRBJ1-2, reads DARVTQTPRHKVTEMGQEVTMRCQPILGHNTVFWYRQTMMQGLELLAYFRNRAPLDDSGMPKDRFSAEMPDATLATLKIQPSEPRDSAVYFCASGLGLENYGYTFGSGTRLTVV.

The chain uses TRBV30 and TRBJ1-5, with 9 bases aligning to TRBD1. Trimming cost V 2 bases and J 1 base; bases outside gene matches: 9. CDR3 length: 17 residues. Germline-derived CDR1 and CDR2 are GTSNPN and SVGIG (reference sequence). The DNA of the CDR3 is TGTGCCTGGAGTCCTGCGTCCGGGACAGGGAGCAATCAGCCCCAGCATTTT. Its protein product is CAWSPASGTGSNQPQHF.

The gene calls are TRBV4-2 and TRBJ2-3; a weak D match, TRBD2 (6 bases). Per the germline V gene, CDR1 is LGHNA and CDR2 is YNFKEQ. The CDR3 consists of 15 residues. V dropped 4 bases and J dropped 6 bases, with 17 bases sitting between them. The CDR3 here is CASSPQAGLGDTQYF. CDR3 DNA sequence: TGTGCCAGCAGCCCCCAAGCGGGCCTCGGGGATACGCAGTATTTT.

This chain uses TRBV5-1 with TRBJ2-1; the match to TRBD2 covers 10 bases. CDR3 size: 15 residues. Looked up from germline, CDR1 is SGHRS and CDR2 is YFSETQ. V lost 1 base to trimming and J lost 6 bases; unmatched junction nucleotides: 4. CDR3 sequence: CASSLTSGMINEQFF. The CDR3 nucleotides read TGCGCCAGCAGCTTGACTAGCGGGATGATCAATGAGCAGTTCTTC.

This clone came up once. The chain uses TRBV7-3 and TRBJ2-1, with 7 bases aligning to TRBD1. Germline-derived CDR1 and CDR2 are SGHTA and FQGTGA. J gave up 3 bases and V 5 bases, and 7 bases lay outside the gene matches. This CDR3 comprises 15 residues. This chain's CDR3 is CASSTGVGDYNEQFF. The CDR3 DNA reads TGTGCCAGCAGCACAGGGGTAGGGGACTACAATGAGCAGTTCTTC. Using reference TRBV7-3 and TRBJ2-1 for the parts outside the CDR3, the full variable domain is GAGVSQTPSNKVTEKGKYVELRCDPISGHTALYWYRQSLGQGPEFLIYFQGTGAADDSGLPNDRFFAVRPEGSVSTLKIQRTERGDSAVYLCASSTGVGDYNEQFFGPGTRLTVL.

This chain links TRBV6-5 with TRBJ1-5, with 9 bases fitting TRBD1. The J segment lost 7 bases and the V segment lost 5 bases, leaving 9 bases of the junction unmatched. The CDR3 length is 15 residues. Germline V lookup: CDR1 MNHEY, CDR2 SVGAGI. This chain's CDR3 is CASSNTGQGYQPQHF. The CDR3 DNA reads TGTGCCAGCAGTAATACGGGACAGGGTTACCAGCCCCAGCATTTT.

The V and J genes are TRBV7-2 and TRBJ1-5; TRBD1 is a possible D gene (5 bases). Between the trimmed V and J ends, which lost 3 bases and 4 bases, there was a span of 13 bases. The CDR3 has 15 residues. Germline-derived CDR1 and CDR2 are SGHTA and FQGNSA. CDR3 amino acids: CASSFAGLRNQPQHF. CDR3 DNA: TGTGCCAGCAGCTTCGCAGGGCTCAGGAATCAGCCCCAGCATTTT. The whole variable domain, remainder taken from reference TRBV7-2 and TRBJ1-5, is GAGVSQSPSNKVTEKGKDVELRCDPISGHTALYWYRQSLGQGLEFLIYFQGNSAPDKSGLPSDRFSAERTGGSVSTLTIQRTQQEDSAVYLCASSFAGLRNQPQHFGDGTRLSIL.

The chain couples TRBV29-1 to TRBJ1-1, with D unresolved. The CDR3 totals 13 residues. The V end was cut by 6 bases, the J end by 0 bases, with 11 bases between. The germline gives CDR1 SQVTM, CDR2 ANQGSEA. CDR3 coding DNA: TGCAGCGTGGCGACATTTATGAACACTGAAGCTTTCTTT. This encodes CSVATFMNTEAFF.

The rearrangement joins TRBV7-8 to TRBJ1-1; the match to TRBD1 covers 9 bases. The trim removed 4 bases at V and 1 base at J, leaving 7 bases unmatched. CDR1 and CDR2 (germline): SGHVS, FQNEAQ. The CDR3 consists of 16 residues. DNA for the CDR3: TGTGCCAGCAGCTACAGACAGGGGGGCACGAACACTGAAGCTTTCTTT. Its translation is CASSYRQGGTNTEAFF.

The rearrangement joins TRBV27 to TRBJ2-3; D perhaps matches TRBD1 (5 bases). CDR3 size: 14 residues. Germline values: CDR1 MNHEY, CDR2 SMNVEV (reference sequence). V was cut by 5 bases and J by 2 bases, with 11 bases left in between. CDR3 bases: TGTGCCAGCAGTCCAGGACACAACACAGATACGCAGTATTTT. The encoded protein is CASSPGHNTDTQYF.